The T cell receptor beta chain described here comes from a study of PD-1 blockade in classical Hodgkin lymphoma. Remarks on this clone: Its target is unknown.

Study-level results: Healthy donors reportedly exceeded newly diagnosed patients in baseline TCR diversity. Reasons behind the repertoire differences stay unclear, perhaps disease activity or earlier therapy.

The assay was immunoSEQ multiplex PCR, and TCRdb's table has in-frame clones only and misses some. Found here are 15,000 to 20,000 clones, around 90% of them singletons; the top ten hold less than 9%. The V and J ends lost 6 bases and 1 base respectively, with 10 bases between them. Germline assignment: CDR1 MDHEN and CDR2 SYDVKM. The CDR3 length is 13 residues. Time point reported: newly diagnosed, previously untreated cHL patient sample. Comparators were PBMCs taken from newly diagnosed, untreated classical Hodgkin lymphoma. This chain uses TRBV28 with TRBJ2-7; possibly TRBD1 for D (7 bases). The sequence was obtained from a human donor with classical Hodgkin lymphoma. Source material: peripheral blood mononuclear cells (PBMCs). CDR3 bases: TGTGCCAGCAGGCGGGGACAGTCCTACGAGCAGTACTTC. Its protein is CASRRGQSYEQYF. Complete variable domain (other parts from reference TRBV28 and TRBJ2-7): DVKVTQSSRYLVKRTGEKVFLECVQDMDHENMFWYRQDPGLGLRLIYFSYDVKMKEKGDIPEGYSVSREKKERFSLILESASTNQTSMYLCASRRGQSYEQYFGPGTRLTVT.